This entry lists 21 T cell receptor beta chains sequenced from one sample in a study of blood T cells in healthy people across ages. Primers used in a second PCR of about 6 to 12 cycles were a sample-barcoded 5' primer and a J-beta primer mix. One entry per CDR3 protein results from TCRdb running MiXCR on the 5' RACE reads. The top ten hold roughly 8% of the sample, which has some 1.5 million distinct CDR3 sequences, roughly 27% seen once. What was sequenced was blood. These receptors originate from a woman in her 30s in good health.

This chain links TRBV27 with TRBJ2-7, with D perhaps TRBD1 or TRBD2 (5 bases each). The CDR3 runs 14 residues. CDR1 and CDR2 from the germline V gene are MNHEY and SMNVEV (reference sequence). V lost 9 bases, J lost 5 bases, and 20 bases lay in between. The DNA of the CDR3 is TGTGCCAGTAGTCCGCAGGGAGAGGCAGACGAGCAGTACTTC. Encoded protein: CASSPQGEADEQYF.

V gene TRBV5-1 combines with J gene TRBJ1-1; D is ambiguous. CDR1 SGHRS and CDR2 YFSETQ come from the germline V gene. Trimming pared 6 bases from V and 5 bases from J, leaving 17 bases between. This CDR3 contains 14 residues. This CDR3 reads CASTGSTSNTEAFF. The DNA of the CDR3 is TGCGCCAGCACGGGTTCTACGAGTAATACTGAAGCTTTCTTT.

The chain employs TRBV2 and TRBJ1-2, with 10 positions matching TRBD1. The CDR3 length is 15 residues. Germline CDR1 reads SNHLY; CDR2 reads FYNNEI. V lost 7 bases to trimming and J lost 7 bases; unmatched junction nucleotides: 12. CDR3 nucleotides: TGTGCCAGCACCAACGTTGGGACAGGGGTCGGTGGCTACACCTTC. It yields the protein CASTNVGTGVGGYTF.

This clonotype occurred a few times. The V call is TRBV3-1, the J call TRBJ2-1; D gene ambiguous. This CDR3 comprises 12 residues. Germline-derived CDR1 and CDR2 are LGHDT and YNNKEL (reference sequence). V dropped 4 bases and J dropped 10 bases, with 11 bases sitting between them. CDR3 region: CASSLISEEQFF. The CDR3 DNA reads TGTGCCAGCAGCCTAATATCGGAGGAGCAGTTCTTC.

This clonotype was seen more than once but under ten times. The chain combines TRBV11-2 with TRBJ1-1; D not certain. This CDR3 is built from 13 residues. The ends were cut back, 1 base at V and 4 bases at J, with 7 bases in the middle. Germline loops: CDR1 SGHAT, CDR2 FQNNGV. CDR3 loop: CASSLVKGTEAFF. As DNA, the CDR3 is TGTGCCAGCAGCTTAGTGAAGGGCACTGAAGCTTTCTTT. Variable domain in full (rest from reference TRBV11-2 and TRBJ1-1): EAGVAQSPRYKIIEKRQSVAFWCNPISGHATLYWYQQILGQGPKLLIQFQNNGVVDDSQLPKDRFSAERLKGVDSTLKIQPAKLEDSAVYLCASSLVKGTEAFFGQGTRLTVV.

A few counts support this clonotype. As DNA, the CDR3 is TGTGCCAGCAGTTTCAGGGCCGGGGACAGGGTGAATTCACCCCTCCACTTT. Protein: CASSFRAGDRVNSPLHF. The V and J genes are TRBV27 and TRBJ1-6; TRBD1 matches 9 bases. This CDR3 contains 17 residues. From germline, CDR1 is MNHEY and CDR2 SMNVEV (reference sequence). Germline trimming cut 3 bases from V and 7 bases from J; bases unmatched to any gene: 10.

This rearrangement joins TRBV5-1 to TRBJ2-7, with 9 bases aligning to TRBD1. Germline loops: CDR1 SGHRS, CDR2 YFSETQ. The CDR3 consists of 15 residues. J gave up 2 bases and V 4 bases, and 7 bases lay outside the gene matches. The chain's CDR3 is CASSIQQGAPYEQYF. The CDR3 DNA is TGCGCCAGCAGCATTCAACAGGGGGCTCCCTACGAGCAGTACTTC.

This clonotype has just a few counts. The chain carries TRBV4-3 and TRBJ2-1; 7 bases line up with TRBD2. The V segment lost 0 bases and the J segment 6 bases; nucleotides outside the gene matches: 14. Germline V CDR1 and CDR2: LGHNA, YSLEER. This CDR3 contains 18 residues. The DNA of the CDR3 is TGCGCCAGCAGCCAAGATCGGGCTAGCGGACAAAATCTCAATGAGCAGTTCTTC. It translates to CASSQDRASGQNLNEQFF.

This sequence joins TRBV7-9 and TRBJ2-3; weak D call: TRBD1 (6 bases). Germline CDR1 reads SEHNR; CDR2 reads FQNEAQ (reference sequence). V shed 7 bases and J shed 4 bases, with 30 bases lying between them. The CDR3 has 19 residues. The CDR3 sequence is CASTSGFVAGTPSPDTQYF. The DNA of the CDR3 is TGTGCCAGCACCTCAGGTTTCGTAGCAGGGACACCCTCCCCAGATACGCAGTATTTT. The complete variable domain, with remaining parts taken from reference TRBV7-9 and TRBJ2-3, reads DTGVSQNPRHKITKRGQNVTFRCDPISEHNRLYWYRQTLGQGPEFLTYFQNEAQLEKSRLLSDRFSAERPKGSFSTLEIQRTEQGDSAMYLCASTSGFVAGTPSPDTQYFGPGTRLTVL.

This chain connects TRBV20-1 to TRBJ2-7, with a tentative D call TRBD1 (6 bases). This CDR3 contains 14 residues. Germline assignment: CDR1 DFQATT and CDR2 SNEGSKA (reference sequence). V lost 1 base, J lost 5 bases, and 15 bases lay in between. CDR3 sequence reads: CSARGYRAPDEQYF. CDR3 nucleotides: TGCAGTGCTAGAGGCTACAGGGCACCGGACGAGCAGTACTTC.

This clonotype was counted between two and nine times. The CDR3 spells CASRDWGDTQYF. CDR3 coding DNA: TGTGCCAGCAGAGACTGGGGAGATACGCAGTATTTT. The gene calls are TRBV27 and TRBJ2-3; no clear D gene. The germline V and J ends were trimmed by 6 bases and 5 bases, with 9 bases remaining between them. Germline-derived CDR1 and CDR2 are MNHEY and SMNVEV (reference sequence). The CDR3 has 12 residues.

In this sample, this clonotype turned up a few times. The chain combines TRBV28 with TRBJ2-7; 9 bases agree with TRBD1. V lost 6 bases and J lost 5; bases outside the gene matches: 11. CDR3 length equals 15 residues. From germline, CDR1 is MDHEN and CDR2 SYDVKM. CDR3 amino acids: CASRDRGPRQHEQYF. The CDR3 bases are TGTGCCAGCAGGGACAGGGGCCCCCGCCAACACGAGCAGTACTTC. The full variable domain, rest sourced from reference TRBV28 and TRBJ2-7, is DVKVTQSSRYLVKRTGEKVFLECVQDMDHENMFWYRQDPGLGLRLIYFSYDVKMKEKGDIPEGYSVSREKKERFSLILESASTNQTSMYLCASRDRGPRQHEQYFGPGTRLTVT.

The chain couples TRBV3-1 to TRBJ2-3; 13 positions match TRBD2. Looked up from germline, CDR1 is LGHDT and CDR2 is YNNKEL (reference sequence). Germline trimming cut 3 bases from V and 2 bases from J; bases unmatched to any gene: 2. The CDR3 is 16 residues long. The CDR3 spells CASSQGLAGYTDTQYF. Here the CDR3 DNA reads TGTGCCAGCAGCCAGGGACTAGCGGGATACACAGATACGCAGTATTTT.

Here the CDR3 reads CASSLGQGHTYEQYF. DNA for the CDR3: TGTGCCAGCAGTTTGGGACAGGGGCATACCTACGAGCAGTACTTC. This chain connects TRBV12-3 or TRBV12-4 to TRBJ2-7; 10 positions agree with TRBD1. The J segment lost 2 bases and the V segment lost 3 bases, leaving 4 bases of the junction unmatched. CDR3 length: 15 residues.

V is TRBV6-2 or TRBV6-3 and J is TRBJ1-1; tentatively, D is TRBD1 (6 bases). CDR3 size: 14 residues. The V and J ends lost 0 bases and 4 bases respectively, with 9 bases between them. Germline values: CDR1 MNHEY, CDR2 SVGEGT. For the CDR3, the DNA is TGTGCCAGCAGTTACTCGGGACACCTCACTGAAGCTTTCTTT. This gives the protein CASSYSGHLTEAFF.

This clonotype was seen a few times. The chain carries TRBV7-9 and TRBJ2-7; TRBD1 matches at 10 bases. The germline gives CDR1 SEHNR, CDR2 FQNEAQ (reference sequence). V lost 4 bases to trimming and J lost 6 bases; unmatched junction nucleotides: 6. The CDR3 is 14 residues long. As DNA, the CDR3 is TGTGCCAGCAGCTGGGACAGGGGTATTGGCGAGCAGTACTTC. As protein: CASSWDRGIGEQYF. The full variable domain, its missing parts supplied by reference TRBV7-9 and TRBJ2-7, is DTGVSQNPRHKITKRGQNVTFRCDPISEHNRLYWYRQTLGQGPEFLTYFQNEAQLEKSRLLSDRFSAERPKGSFSTLEIQRTEQGDSAMYLCASSWDRGIGEQYFGPGTRLTVT.

This sequence joins TRBV28 and TRBJ2-7; D call uncertain. Germline V gene data show CDR1 as MDHEN and CDR2 as SYDVKM. This CDR3 region has 13 residues. V was cut by 5 bases and J by 2 bases, with 10 bases left in between. CDR3 loop: CASSRTAPYEQYF. For the CDR3, the DNA is TGTGCCAGCAGTCGAACGGCACCCTACGAGCAGTACTTC. Combining the CDR3 with reference TRBV28 and TRBJ2-7 gives the whole variable domain DVKVTQSSRYLVKRTGEKVFLECVQDMDHENMFWYRQDPGLGLRLIYFSYDVKMKEKGDIPEGYSVSREKKERFSLILESASTNQTSMYLCASSRTAPYEQYFGPGTRLTVT.

This clonotype came up a few times. The V and J genes are TRBV6-2 or TRBV6-3 and TRBJ2-1; 8 bases are a match to TRBD2. CDR1 is MNHEY and CDR2 is SVGEGT in the germline V gene. The J segment lost 7 bases and the V segment lost 6 bases, leaving 5 bases of the junction unmatched. The CDR3 runs 13 residues. This chain's CDR3 is CASRRTSWNEQFF. The CDR3 DNA reads as TGTGCCAGCAGGAGGACTAGCTGGAATGAGCAGTTCTTC.

The chain combines TRBV11-2 with TRBJ1-1, with TRBD1 matching over 7 bases. The germline CDR1 and CDR2 sequences are SGHAT and FQNNGV. V shed 1 base and J 0 bases; nucleotides not matched to a gene: 8. CDR3 length equals 17 residues. CDR3 sequence reads: CASSLGRQGLVNTEAFF. CDR3 nucleotides: TGTGCCAGCAGCTTAGGGAGACAGGGCCTGGTGAACACTGAAGCTTTCTTT.

The sample holds one count of this clonotype. The conserved phenylalanine or tryptophan normally closing the CDR3 is absent here, so this likely arose from a read error. The CDR3 loop reads CASSLSGQTYEQYC. For the CDR3, the DNA is TGTGCCAGCAGTTTATCGGGACAAACCTACGAGCAGTACTGC. The chain joins TRBV27 to TRBJ2-1; D is possibly TRBD1 (6 bases). The J call is doubtful: the DNA matches TRBJ2-7 better. From germline, CDR1 is MNHEY and CDR2 SMNVEV (reference sequence). CDR3 length: 14 residues.

This clonotype was picked up many times. The chain has TRBV4-1 and TRBJ1-2; 7 bases agree with TRBD1. Trimming at V came to 4 bases and at J to 8 bases, leaving 7 bases not matched to a gene. The CDR3 is 13 residues long. Germline lookup yields CDR1 MGHRA and CDR2 YSYEKL. The CDR3 region is CASSPLGQPGYTF. The CDR3 nucleotides read TGCGCCAGCAGCCCCCTGGGACAGCCGGGCTACACCTTC.